The 25 T cell receptor beta chains listed next were all sequenced from one sample in a study of cytomegalovirus exposure and HLA in healthy donors. The PCR had 60 Vbeta and 13 Jbeta primers. Clones were sequenced by immunoSEQ multiplex PCR, and TCRdb holds only the in-frame ones, with some missing. The repertoire includes about 120,000 clones, 77% of them detected once, and roughly 9.7% sits in the top ten. Sequenced input: PBMCs. These receptors all come from a man aged 35 to 55 in good health and CMV-seropositive.

This clone showed up just once. The CDR3 reads CASSLTTGQHNEQFF. The CDR3 nucleotides read TGTGCCAGCAGCCTCACGACGGGACAGCACAATGAGCAGTTCTTC. The chain carries TRBV7-3 and TRBJ2-1; TRBD1 matches at 7 bases. The CDR3 covers 15 residues. J was trimmed by 5 bases and V by 5 bases; bases with no gene match: 9. The germline gives CDR1 SGHTA, CDR2 FQGTGA.

The rearrangement joins TRBV7-9 to TRBJ1-2; the D is unclear. The V end was cut by 5 bases, the J end by 9 bases, with 16 bases between. CDR3 length equals 13 residues. Germline CDR1 is SEHNR and CDR2 is FQNEAQ (reference sequence). The DNA for the CDR3 is TGTGCCAGCAGCATTACAGATTCCGGCCGCTACACCTTC. Encoded protein: CASSITDSGRYTF.

This clone was seen just once. The chain uses TRBV2 and TRBJ1-6; TRBD1 agrees at 7 bases. This CDR3 region has 13 residues. Germline V gene lookup returns CDR1 SNHLY and CDR2 FYNNEI. V trimming: 4 bases; J trimming: 9 bases; junction bases outside the gene matches: 3. The CDR3 protein is CASSGGGGSPLHF. The CDR3 region has the DNA TGTGCCAGCAGTGGAGGGGGCGGTTCACCCCTCCACTTT.

A few counts support this clone. The chain combines TRBV7-9 with TRBJ1-1; D gene ambiguous. CDR1 is SEHNR, CDR2 FQNEAQ, per germline (reference sequence). Trimming took off 5 bases at V and 0 bases at J, with 7 bases between the two ends. The CDR3 runs to 13 residues. CDR3 sequence reads: CASSPPLNTEAFF. The CDR3 DNA follows: TGTGCCAGCAGCCCCCCGTTGAACACTGAAGCTTTCTTT.

The chain couples TRBV4-1 to TRBJ1-2, with D possibly matching TRBD1 (5 bases). CDR1 and CDR2 (germline): MGHRA, YSYEKL. The germline V and J ends were trimmed by 3 bases and 3 bases, with 11 bases remaining between them. CDR3 length: 14 residues. The CDR3, as DNA: TGCGCCAGCAGCCACAAAGACAGCTACTATGGCTACACCTTC. It yields the protein CASSHKDSYYGYTF.

The rearrangement links TRBV7-3 to TRBJ2-2; 14 bases are a match to TRBD2. The CDR3 consists of 16 residues. V lost 2 bases and J lost 6; bases outside the gene matches: 2. Germline V gives CDR1 SGHTA, CDR2 FQGTGA. CDR3 sequence (DNA): TGTGCCAGCAGCTTAGCGGGACTAGCGGGGGCCGGGGAGCTGTTTTTT. Translation gives CASSLAGLAGAGELFF. Full variable domain (outside the CDR3, taken from reference TRBV7-3 and TRBJ2-2): GAGVSQTPSNKVTEKGKYVELRCDPISGHTALYWYRQSLGQGPEFLIYFQGTGAADDSGLPNDRFFAVRPEGSVSTLKIQRTERGDSAVYLCASSLAGLAGAGELFFGEGSRLTVL.

A note on this clone: At one boundary the junction diverges from the germline segment, which might be a read error. The chain couples TRBV15 to TRBJ2-5; 7 bases match TRBD1. The DNA end favors TRBJ2-7, so the J call may be wrong. Germline V gene lookup returns CDR1 LNHNV and CDR2 YYDKDF (reference sequence). This CDR3 comprises 14 residues. The CDR3 DNA reads TGTGCCACCAGCCGAGACAGGGCAACCTACGAGCAGTACTTC. Translation gives CATSRDRATYEQYF.

This clone was found a few times. V and J are TRBV9 and TRBJ1-1; TRBD1 might be the D (5 bases). This CDR3 has 14 residues. Trimming cost V 3 bases and J 0 bases, with 9 bases left between them. Germline V lookup: CDR1 SGDLS, CDR2 YYNGEE. As DNA, the CDR3 is TGTGCCAGCAGCGGCGGGACTTTGAACACTGAAGCTTTCTTT. Amino acid sequence: CASSGGTLNTEAFF.

A remark on this clone: Distinct nucleotide sequences in the sample also encode this CDR3. The chain uses TRBV27 and TRBJ2-2, with 10 positions matching TRBD1. CDR3 size: 14 residues. V gave up 6 bases and J gave up 4 bases; unmatched junction bases: 2. Germline V CDR1 and CDR2: MNHEY, SMNVEV (reference sequence). The CDR3 loop reads CASRRDRGTGELFF. The DNA for the CDR3 is TGTGCCAGCAGACGGGACAGGGGCACCGGGGAGCTGTTTTTT.

J is TRBJ1-5 and V is TRBV28; maybe TRBD1 (5 bases). The CDR3 is 12 residues long. V lost 6 bases and J 4 bases, leaving 7 bases between the germline ends. CDR1 is MDHEN and CDR2 is SYDVKM in the germline V gene. In DNA form, the CDR3 reads TGTGCCAGCAGGTCAGGGAATCAGCCCCAGCATTTT. This sequence encodes CASRSGNQPQHF.

Note on this clone: One end of the junction fails to match germline, which may point to a read error. The chain is built from TRBV5-1 and TRBJ2-7; D gene ambiguous. The CDR3 is 13 residues long. CDR1 and CDR2 (germline): SGHRS, YFSETQ. In DNA, the CDR3 is TGCGCCAGCAGCTTGGTGGGCAGTGACGAGCAGTCCTTC. Translated: CASSLVGSDEQSF.

The gene calls are TRBV7-9 and TRBJ2-7; TRBD1 might be the D (5 bases). Germline V gene data show CDR1 as SEHNR and CDR2 as FQNEAQ (reference sequence). Trimming cost V 0 bases and J 6 bases, with 15 bases left between them. This CDR3 has 15 amino acids. CDR3 sequence reads: CASSLAAGLFGEQYF. The CDR3 DNA is TGTGCCAGCAGCTTAGCCGCAGGGTTATTCGGCGAGCAGTACTTC.

The chain uses TRBV2 and TRBJ2-7, with 8 bases fitting TRBD1. Germline values: CDR1 SNHLY, CDR2 FYNNEI. V lost 6 bases to trimming and J lost 2 bases; unmatched junction nucleotides: 9. This CDR3 contains 15 residues. The CDR3 spells CASREPGTGPYEQYF. CDR3 nucleotides: TGTGCCAGCAGGGAACCCGGGACAGGTCCCTACGAGCAGTACTTC.

V usage is TRBV7-8 and J usage is TRBJ1-2; D is unclear. Germline assignment: CDR1 SGHVS and CDR2 FQNEAQ. This CDR3 contains 14 residues. V was shortened by 5 bases and J by 3 bases, with 13 bases between the two germline ends. The CDR3 sequence is CASSITRLDYGYTF. For the CDR3, the DNA is TGTGCCAGCAGCATTACTCGACTCGACTATGGCTACACCTTC.

CDR3 in DNA: TGTGCCAGCTCGCCCGGGACAGACTCCTACGAGCAGTACTTC. Translation gives CASSPGTDSYEQYF. J is TRBJ2-7 and V is TRBV18, with TRBD1 matching 7 bases. CDR3 length: 14 amino acids. Trimming removed 6 bases from V and 0 bases from J; junction bases left unmatched: 5. Per the germline V gene, CDR1 is KGHSH and CDR2 is LQKENI.

Turning to this clone: The sample has other DNA sequences that encode this CDR3 too. V is TRBV29-1 and J is TRBJ1-2, with 9 bases identical to TRBD1. V trimming: 3 bases; J trimming: 7 bases; junction bases outside the gene matches: 12. CDR3 length: 15 residues. Looked up from germline, CDR1 is SQVTM and CDR2 is ANQGSEA. CDR3 protein: CSVEDTGGGFGGYTF. In DNA, the CDR3 is TGCAGCGTTGAGGACACAGGGGGCGGATTCGGTGGCTACACCTTC.

V usage is TRBV4-2 and J usage is TRBJ2-4, with TRBD2 identical over 9 bases. Germline V lookup: CDR1 LGHNA, CDR2 YNFKEQ. V lost 0 bases, J lost 8 bases, and 8 bases stayed unmatched. The CDR3 sequence is 16 residues long. Here the CDR3 reads CASSQDRAGGTDIQYF. DNA of the CDR3: TGTGCCAGCAGCCAAGATAGGGCGGGGGGGACGGACATTCAGTACTTC.

This chain uses TRBV30 with TRBJ2-7; maybe TRBD1 (5 bases). Trimming removed 1 base from V and 3 bases from J, with 13 bases in between. The CDR3 consists of 14 residues. CDR1 is GTSNPN and CDR2 is SVGIG in the germline V gene (reference sequence). CDR3 nucleotide sequence: TGTGCCTGGAGTGAAAGGGGTTGGGGCTACGAGCAGTACTTC. The encoded protein is CAWSERGWGYEQYF.

V gene TRBV7-9 combines with J gene TRBJ1-2; a possible D gene is TRBD1 (5 bases). The V end was cut by 11 bases, the J end by 5 bases, with 15 bases between. This CDR3 comprises 12 residues. Germline assignment: CDR1 SEHNR and CDR2 FQNEAQ (reference sequence). CDR3 nucleotide sequence: TGTGCCGGCGGGACGGAAATTTATGGCTACACCTTC. Protein sequence: CAGGTEIYGYTF. Complete variable domain (other parts from reference TRBV7-9 and TRBJ1-2): DTGVSQNPRHKITKRGQNVTFRCDPISEHNRLYWYRQTLGQGPEFLTYFQNEAQLEKSRLLSDRFSAERPKGSFSTLEIQRTEQGDSAMYLCAGGTEIYGYTFGSGTRLTVV.

The rearrangement uses TRBV5-1 and TRBJ2-2; a possible D gene is TRBD2 (5 bases). Germline-derived CDR1 and CDR2 are SGHRS and YFSETQ. Trimming left V 4 bases short and J 13 bases short, with 8 bases between. The CDR3 totals 10 residues. The CDR3 DNA is TGCGCCAGCAGCGGCGCGGGGCTGTTTTTT. Its protein product is CASSGAGLFF.

The chain links TRBV18 to TRBJ1-1, with D tentatively TRBD1 (6 bases). V was clipped by 2 bases and J by 1 base, with 14 bases between them. Germline V CDR1 and CDR2: KGHSH, LQKENI. The CDR3 has 16 residues. The CDR3 spells CASSPLGGAGNTEAFF. In DNA, the CDR3 is TGTGCCAGCTCACCATTGGGGGGGGCGGGGAACACTGAAGCTTTCTTT.

V gene TRBV15 combines with J gene TRBJ2-1, with 7 bases aligning to TRBD1. Germline lookup yields CDR1 LNHNV and CDR2 YYDKDF (reference sequence). Losses at the gene ends were 0 bases for V and 9 bases for J; bases not matched to a gene: 5. The CDR3 loop spans 14 amino acids. The CDR3 reads CATSRDLGGREQFF. CDR3 DNA: TGTGCCACCAGCAGAGATCTAGGGGGCCGTGAGCAGTTCTTC.

The DNA of the CDR3 is TGTGCCAGCAGCTTGGTTGGACTAGCGGGGGCCCGCGGGGAGACCCAGTACTTC. It encodes CASSLVGLAGARGETQYF. The chain uses TRBV5-6 and TRBJ2-5, with TRBD2 identical over 13 bases. The germline V gene has CDR1 SGHDT and CDR2 YYEEEE. The CDR3 is made up of 18 amino acids. Trimming took 0 bases from V and 5 from J; bases not matched to a gene: 10.

A word on this clone: One end of the junction is discordant with germline, which a read error may explain. This chain joins TRBV5-1 and TRBJ2-7, with a weak D call TRBD2 (5 bases). The CDR3 runs to 14 residues. In germline, CDR1 is SGHRS, CDR2 YFSETQ. CDR3 in amino acids: CASSLEMSSASLDF. The CDR3 bases are TGCGCCAGCAGCTTGGAGATGAGTTCTGCTAGCCTAGACTTC.

The chain employs TRBV7-3 and TRBJ1-2, with TRBD1 as a possible D gene (5 bases). This CDR3 is 13 amino acids long. Germline loops: CDR1 SGHTA, CDR2 FQGTGA. Trimming pared 4 bases from V and 8 bases from J, leaving 14 bases between. CDR3 DNA: TGTGCCAGCAGCTCAGACACAGGTTGGGGCTACACCTTC. Its translation: CASSSDTGWGYTF.